These 9 T cell receptor beta chains were sequenced from one sample in a study of vaccination effects on CD4 cells after COVID-19 (dated by TCRdb to between 2021 and 2024). The library was made by the immunoSEQ multiplex PCR assay. The clones in this table, taken by TCRdb from immuneACCESS, are in-frame only. Not every clone is retained; where verified, under half of the shortfall comes from an unresolved V gene, and the cause of the rest is unknown. The sample profile shows about 73,000 clones; 60% to 75% of them were found once. The ten largest make up just under 3% of the sample. The ViraFEST assay stimulated PBMC with viral peptide pools and then used TCR sequencing to identify antigen-specific CD4+ T cell clonotypes by expansion. After less than 13 days of culture, CD4+ T cells were isolated with the EasySep CD4+ T cell isolation kit. None of the healthy vaccine recipients had a prior SARS-CoV-2 infection, which was confirmed by nucleocapsid antibody tests that came back negative both before and after vaccination.

For these TCRs, the target antigens are not known. Sequencing used CD4+ T cells from PBMCs cultured with HCoV-NL63 spike peptides, obtained before COVID-19 vaccination. Explained via the paper, the cell subset or site label denotes: HCoV-NL63 spike overlapping peptide pool stimulation. These receptors were taken from a human donor who received a COVID-19 vaccine.

The V and J genes are TRBV30 and TRBJ2-4, with D maybe TRBD1 (6 bases). The germline V gene has CDR1 GTSNPN and CDR2 SVGIG (reference sequence). This CDR3 comprises 16 residues. V lost 3 bases and J lost 0, with 15 bases in between. The CDR3 region is CAWSSSGTLAKNIQYF. The DNA of the CDR3 is TGTGCCTGGAGCTCATCCGGGACATTAGCCAAAAACATTCAGTACTTC.

The V call is TRBV3-1 (or the pseudogene TRBV3-2), the J call TRBJ1-2; D gene unclear. This CDR3 spans 12 amino acids. The germline V gene has CDR1 LGHDT and CDR2 YNNKEL (reference sequence). V lost 1 base and J lost 8, with 8 bases in between. CDR3 DNA: TGTGCCAGCAGCCAAGGCCCAGGAGGCTACACCTTC. It is translated as CASSQGPGGYTF.

V and J are TRBV29-1 and TRBJ1-3; tentative D call: TRBD1 (5 bases). Trimming stripped 7 bases from V and 8 bases from J, with 18 bases between. CDR1 is SQVTM and CDR2 is ANQGSEA in the germline V gene. The length of the CDR3 is 13 residues. The CDR3 here is CSAARSGGYTIYF. The CDR3 DNA is TGCAGCGCCGCCCGGTCTGGGGGGTACACCATATATTTT.

This chain joins TRBV19 and TRBJ2-2, with D uncertain. Germline CDR1 is LNHDA and CDR2 is SQIVND (reference sequence). The ends were cut back, 1 base at V and 4 bases at J, with 10 bases in the middle. This CDR3 is 15 amino acids long. In DNA, the CDR3 is TGTGCCAGTAGTATAGGAGTTTGGACCACCGGGGAGCTGTTTTTT. Translation gives CASSIGVWTTGELFF.

DNA of the CDR3: TGTGCCAGCAGTTCCGACGTCTCCTACGAGCAGTACGTC. Encoded protein: CASSSDVSYEQYV. V and J are TRBV6-6 and TRBJ2-7; no clear D gene. The CDR3 is 13 residues long. Per the germline V gene, CDR1 is MNHNY and CDR2 is SVGAGI (reference sequence). Trimming removed 4 bases from V and 0 bases from J, with 7 bases in between.

The gene calls are TRBV2 and TRBJ2-2; D is uncertain. Trimming left V 5 bases short and J 2 bases short, with 9 bases between. This CDR3 has 14 residues. CDR1 is SNHLY and CDR2 is FYNNEI in the germline V gene. The CDR3 region has the DNA TGTGCCAGCAGTCAGATTAGTAACACCGGGGAGCTGTTTTTT. Translating gives CASSQISNTGELFF.

This clone was counted only a few times. The CDR3 here is CATSRGLGTGGSYEQYV. CDR3 sequence (DNA): TGTGCCACCAGCAGAGGTCTCGGGACAGGGGGCTCGTACGAGCAGTACGTC. The chain carries TRBV15 and TRBJ2-7; 12 bases line up with TRBD1. J was trimmed by 4 bases and V by 1 base; bases with no gene match: 8. The CDR3 contains 17 residues. Germline V gene data show CDR1 as LNHNV and CDR2 as YYDKDF (reference sequence).

The V and J genes are TRBV28 and TRBJ1-1, with 11 bases lining up with TRBD1. Trimming cost V 6 bases and J 4 bases; bases outside gene matches: 10. The CDR3 covers 16 residues. Germline V gene data show CDR1 as MDHEN and CDR2 as SYDVKM. CDR3 in DNA: TGTGCCAGCAGAGGGGAAGCGGACAGGGGGCTCACTGAAGCTTTCTTT. It is translated as CASRGEADRGLTEAFF.

Only a few counts were recorded for this clone. The chain joins TRBV5-4 to TRBJ2-3; D not resolved. The germline gives CDR1 SGHNT, CDR2 YYREEE (reference sequence). This CDR3 has 14 amino acids. Deletions cut 2 bases from V and 6 bases from J, with 13 bases between. Here the CDR3 reads CASSFFTRTDTQYF. CDR3 bases: TGTGCCAGCAGCTTTTTCACAAGAACGGATACGCAGTATTTT.